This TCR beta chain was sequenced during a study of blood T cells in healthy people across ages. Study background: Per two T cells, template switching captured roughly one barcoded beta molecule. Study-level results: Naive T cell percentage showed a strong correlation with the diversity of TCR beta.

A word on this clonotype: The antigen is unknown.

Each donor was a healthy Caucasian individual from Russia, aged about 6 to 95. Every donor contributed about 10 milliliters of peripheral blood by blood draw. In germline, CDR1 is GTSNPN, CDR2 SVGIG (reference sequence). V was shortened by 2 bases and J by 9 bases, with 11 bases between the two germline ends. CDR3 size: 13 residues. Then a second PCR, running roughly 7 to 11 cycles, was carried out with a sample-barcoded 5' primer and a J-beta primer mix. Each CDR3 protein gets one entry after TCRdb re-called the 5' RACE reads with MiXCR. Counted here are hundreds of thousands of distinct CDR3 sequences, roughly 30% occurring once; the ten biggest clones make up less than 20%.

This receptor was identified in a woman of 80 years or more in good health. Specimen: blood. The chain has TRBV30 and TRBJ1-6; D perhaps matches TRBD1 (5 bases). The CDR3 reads CAWSSIGVSPLHF. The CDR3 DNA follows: TGTGCCTGGAGTTCCATAGGGGTTTCACCCCTCCACTTT. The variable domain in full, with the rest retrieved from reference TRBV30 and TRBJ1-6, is SQTIHQWPATLVQPVGSPLSLECTVEGTSNPNLYWYRQAAGRGLQLLFYSVGIGQISSEVPQNLSASRPQDRQFILSSKKLLLSDSGFYLCAWSSIGVSPLHFGNGTRLTVT.